Presented here are 18 T cell receptor beta chains from one specimen sequenced in a study of T-cell memory formation after mild COVID-19. MiXCR was run by TCRdb on the 5' RACE reads, yielding one entry per CDR3 protein. The data contain 89,000 or so distinct CDR3 sequences, 9.5% to 15% of them singletons. The sequenced sample was PBMCs or a T cell subset sorted from them (not recorded which). The source of these receptors is a man aged 18-30 years who had mild COVID-19 (a few samples of this study predate the infection). Cell type and time point are not known.

There are a few counts of this clonotype. This CDR3 reads CASSLPNRLAGGPRETQYF. The CDR3 bases are TGTGCCAGCAGCCTACCAAACCGACTAGCGGGGGGGCCCCGAGAGACCCAGTACTTC. The V call is TRBV28, the J call TRBJ2-5; TRBD2 agrees at 14 bases. Germline-derived CDR1 and CDR2 are MDHEN and SYDVKM. This CDR3 region has 19 residues. V lost 6 bases, J lost 4 bases, and 16 bases stayed unmatched.

This clonotype has more than one count but fewer than ten. The chain has TRBV12-3 or TRBV12-4 and TRBJ1-6, with TRBD1 matching over 7 bases. The length of the CDR3 is 14 residues. V trimming: 3 bases; J trimming: 8 bases; junction bases outside the gene matches: 4. CDR3 DNA sequence: TGTGCCAGCAGTTTGGGACAGTCCCATTCACCCCTCCACTTT. Amino acid sequence: CASSLGQSHSPLHF.

Only a few counts were recorded for this clonotype. The V and J genes are TRBV6-2 or TRBV6-3 and TRBJ1-5; D is possibly TRBD1 (6 bases). CDR1 and CDR2 (germline): MNHEY, SVGEGT. The CDR3 sequence is 14 residues long. Trimming shortened V by 2 bases and J by 4 bases, and 9 bases separated the two germline ends. The CDR3: CASSYGQGNQPQHF. The CDR3 coding sequence is TGTGCCAGCAGTTACGGCCAGGGGAATCAGCCCCAGCATTTT.

The chain combines TRBV6-5 with TRBJ2-1; 7 nucleotides align to TRBD2. Trimming removed 2 bases from V and 0 bases from J; junction bases left unmatched: 10. CDR1 MNHEY and CDR2 SVGAGI come from the germline V gene. CDR3 length: 18 amino acids. CDR3 DNA: TGTGCCAGCAGTTACCGGGGCTGGCGGGGGAGCTCCTACAATGAGCAGTTCTTC. Translating it yields CASSYRGWRGSSYNEQFF.

This sequence joins TRBV4-1 and TRBJ2-2; D is perhaps TRBD1 (6 bases). The CDR3 consists of 14 residues. From germline, CDR1 is MGHRA and CDR2 YSYEKL. V lost 1 base and J lost 6, with 9 bases in between. The CDR3 coding sequence is TGCGCCAGCAGCCAAGGGACAGTTCCCGGGGAGCTGTTTTTT. It translates to CASSQGTVPGELFF.

The J gene is TRBJ2-1, the V gene TRBV5-1; 9 bases align to TRBD2. With 7 bases clipped from V and 4 bases from J, the junction kept 6 bases outside the gene matches. CDR1 is SGHRS, CDR2 YFSETQ, per germline. CDR3 size: 14 residues. CDR3 nucleotide sequence: TGCGCCAGCGCTCTAGCGGGGAATTACAATGAGCAGTTCTTC. As protein: CASALAGNYNEQFF.

The genes are TRBV6-6 and TRBJ2-2; tentative D call: TRBD1 (6 bases). This CDR3 has 15 residues. Germline CDR1 and CDR2: MNHNY and SVGAGI (reference sequence). V lost 4 bases and J 6 bases, leaving 15 bases between the germline ends. CDR3 coding DNA: TGTGCCAGCAGTTCCCGGACAGAAATCCCCGGGGAGCTGTTTTTT. It translates to CASSSRTEIPGELFF.

This clonotype was counted a few times. V gene TRBV30 combines with J gene TRBJ2-5; D is undetermined. V lost 6 bases and J lost 5, with 13 bases in between. CDR1 is GTSNPN and CDR2 is SVGIG in the germline V gene (reference sequence). The CDR3 consists of 12 residues. The CDR3: CACTGQVETQYF. For the CDR3, the DNA is TGTGCCTGTACTGGTCAGGTGGAGACCCAGTACTTC.

The chain carries TRBV7-9 and TRBJ2-5; TRBD2 might be the D (6 bases). Germline-derived CDR1 and CDR2 are SEHNR and FQNEAQ (reference sequence). With 1 base removed from V and 0 bases from J, the gap between germline ends came to 15 bases. The CDR3 is made up of 17 amino acids. The CDR3 DNA reads TGTGCCAGCAGCTTAGTCTACCTAGGGACTGACCAAGAGACCCAGTACTTC. Translated: CASSLVYLGTDQETQYF. The complete variable domain, with remaining parts taken from reference TRBV7-9 and TRBJ2-5, reads DTGVSQNPRHKITKRGQNVTFRCDPISEHNRLYWYRQTLGQGPEFLTYFQNEAQLEKSRLLSDRFSAERPKGSFSTLEIQRTEQGDSAMYLCASSLVYLGTDQETQYFGPGTRLLVL.

J is TRBJ2-5 and V is TRBV20-1; D ambiguous. CDR1 is DFQATT and CDR2 is SNEGSKA in the germline V gene (reference sequence). The CDR3 contains 15 residues. Trimming left V 5 bases short and J 4 bases short, with 20 bases between. CDR3 amino acids: CSAPRPAPFGETQYF. As DNA, the CDR3 is TGCAGTGCTCCCCGCCCAGCGCCTTTTGGAGAGACCCAGTACTTC.

The J gene is TRBJ1-2, the V gene TRBV13, with 8 nucleotides matching TRBD1. V lost 4 bases to trimming and J lost 0 bases; unmatched junction nucleotides: 4. Germline V gene sequence: CDR1 PRHDT, CDR2 FYEKMQ (reference sequence). The CDR3 covers 15 residues. The CDR3 DNA sequence: TGTGCCAGCAGCTACGGACAGGGTACTAACTATGGCTACACCTTC. Protein product: CASSYGQGTNYGYTF.

This clonotype was seen at least ten times. This rearrangement joins TRBV6-5 to TRBJ1-1, with D possibly being TRBD1 (5 bases). The germline V gene has CDR1 MNHEY and CDR2 SVGAGI. Deletions cut 0 bases from V and 4 bases from J, with 9 bases between. This CDR3 has 14 residues. The CDR3: CASSYSGGGTEAFF. The CDR3 bases are TGTGCCAGCAGTTACTCGGGGGGAGGCACTGAAGCTTTCTTT.

The chain is built from TRBV7-6 and TRBJ1-5; D gene ambiguous. Trimming pared 5 bases from V and 1 base from J, leaving 12 bases between. This CDR3 has 15 residues. Looked up from germline, CDR1 is SGHVS and CDR2 is FNYEAQ. DNA of the CDR3: TGTGCCAGCAGCCGGACGGGGAGCAGCAATCAGCCCCAGCATTTT. This codes for CASSRTGSSNQPQHF.

This clonotype showed up just a few times. The rearrangement uses TRBV7-2 and TRBJ1-6, with D unresolved. With 5 bases removed from V and 5 bases from J, the gap between germline ends came to 22 bases. The CDR3 has 18 amino acids. CDR1 and CDR2 from the germline V gene are SGHTA and FQGNSA. This chain's CDR3 is CASSLRSPTRADNSPLHF. For the CDR3, the DNA is TGTGCCAGCAGCCTTAGAAGTCCGACCCGCGCCGATAATTCACCCCTCCACTTT.

This clonotype was seen more than once but under ten times. The chain has TRBV9 and TRBJ2-1; 7 nucleotides match TRBD1. J was trimmed by 8 bases and V by 1 base; bases with no gene match: 9. Germline CDR1 is SGDLS and CDR2 is YYNGEE. The CDR3 length is 15 residues. CDR3 in amino acids: CASSVSRQGFDEQFF. As DNA, the CDR3 is TGTGCCAGCAGCGTATCGCGACAGGGCTTCGATGAGCAGTTCTTC. Complete variable domain (other parts from reference TRBV9 and TRBJ2-1): DSGVTQTPKHLITATGQRVTLRCSPRSGDLSVYWYQQSLDQGLQFLIQYYNGEERAKGNILERFSAQQFPDLHSELNLSSLELGDSALYFCASSVSRQGFDEQFFGPGTRLTVL.

This clonotype has at least ten counts. The gene calls are TRBV7-8 and TRBJ2-4; no reliable D call. The germline V gene has CDR1 SGHVS and CDR2 FQNEAQ. The CDR3 length is 15 residues. Trimming took off 5 bases at V and 3 bases at J, with 14 bases between the two ends. CDR3: CASSQTRVVKNIQYF. The CDR3 nucleotides are TGTGCCAGCAGCCAGACTCGCGTGGTCAAAAACATTCAGTACTTC.

CDR3 nucleotides: TGTGCCAGCAGCTTATTCTCCGAGCAGTACTTC. As protein: CASSLFSEQYF. This sequence joins TRBV7-6 and TRBJ2-7; D is unclear. V gave up 2 bases and J gave up 6 bases, with 5 bases separating them. Looked up from germline, CDR1 is SGHVS and CDR2 is FNYEAQ. CDR3 length equals 11 residues.

The genes are TRBV7-3 and TRBJ2-7, with 10 bases lining up with TRBD2. The CDR3 is 14 amino acids. Germline V gene sequence: CDR1 SGHTA, CDR2 FQGTGA. V was pared by 4 bases and J by 8 bases, with 8 bases of the junction left unmatched. Here the CDR3 reads CASSSAGGSSKQYF. Written as DNA, the CDR3 is TGTGCCAGCAGCTCAGCGGGAGGGTCGAGTAAGCAGTACTTC.